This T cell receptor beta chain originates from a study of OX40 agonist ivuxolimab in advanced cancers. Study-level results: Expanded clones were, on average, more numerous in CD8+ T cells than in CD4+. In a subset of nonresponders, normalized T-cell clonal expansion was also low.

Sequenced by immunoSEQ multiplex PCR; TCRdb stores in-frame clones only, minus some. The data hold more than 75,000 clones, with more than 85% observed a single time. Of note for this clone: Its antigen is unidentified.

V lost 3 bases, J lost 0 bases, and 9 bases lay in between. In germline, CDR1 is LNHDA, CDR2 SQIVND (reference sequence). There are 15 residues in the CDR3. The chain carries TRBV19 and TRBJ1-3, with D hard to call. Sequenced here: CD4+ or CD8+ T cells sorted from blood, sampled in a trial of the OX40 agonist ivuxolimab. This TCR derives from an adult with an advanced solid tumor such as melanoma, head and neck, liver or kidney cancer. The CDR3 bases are TGTGCCAGTAGTATCGGGCGGCACTCTGGAAACACCATATATTTT. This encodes CASSIGRHSGNTIYF.